The entry that follows covers one T cell receptor (beta chain) sequence. Its specificity is unknown. The entry originates in a study of T cell responses to AZD1222 COVID-19 vaccine. Some clones are missing from TCRdb's copy, which holds only in-frame ones; the method was immunoSEQ multiplex PCR. The sample holds approximately 100,000 clones, 87% seen once. Study results and limitations: The study identified only five to seven AZD1222 recipients as seropositive at baseline.

The TCR sequence derives from an adult who received the AZD1222 COVID-19 vaccine. Sequences were derived from peripheral blood, sampled 28 days after the second AZD1222 dose.

CDR3 protein: CASKGLGEKLFF. The DNA of the CDR3 is TGTGCCAGTAAAGGGTTGGGTGAAAAACTGTTTTTT. The chain couples TRBV19 to TRBJ1-4; D uncertain. The CDR3 runs to 12 residues. V lost 7 bases to trimming and J lost 7 bases, with 10 bases between them. CDR1 is LNHDA, CDR2 SQIVND, per germline (reference sequence).